This TCR beta chain is drawn from a study of cytomegalovirus exposure and HLA in healthy donors. Study outcomes and limitations: In a later analysis, compared with equally common non-associated chains, HLA-associated beta chains were more expanded. Association of approximately 16,000 TCR beta sequences with HLA alleles was found at 0.05 false discovery rate in a later analysis. Generally TCR sequences proved uncommon, though certain public TCRs appeared in numerous donors.

As regards this clone: Antigen specificity is unknown.

PCR amplification relied on 60 Vbeta primers (plus 13 Jbeta primers). The authors' processing: As a later analysis found, there were 80 million or so unique TCR beta chains, of which roughly 11 million were shared. Generated by immunoSEQ multiplex PCR, the TCRdb table keeps only in-frame clones and is missing some. The D gene and trimming were derived from the DNA, and the V and J assignments and clone size from that table. This sample has about 83,000 clones; about 81% occur once, and the top ten carry around 4%. The V and J ends lost 4 bases and 2 bases, in that order; junction bases with no gene match: 7. In germline, CDR1 is SGHRS, CDR2 YFSETQ. The CDR3 covers 16 residues.

The sequence was collected from a man in his 60s in good health and CMV-seronegative. The rearrangement uses TRBV5-1 and TRBJ1-3, with TRBD1 identical over 9 bases. The sequencing sample was made of PBMCs. The CDR3 DNA is TGCGCCAGCAGCCCCGGGACAGGGCCCCCTGGAAACACCATATATTTT. This sequence encodes CASSPGTGPPGNTIYF. Using reference TRBV5-1 and TRBJ1-3 for the parts outside the CDR3, the full variable domain is KAGVTQTPRYLIKTRGQQVTLSCSPISGHRSVSWYQQTPGQGLQFLFEYFSETQRNKGNFPGRFSGRQFSNSRSEMNVSTLELGDSALYLCASSPGTGPPGNTIYFGEGSWLTVV.